The 18 T cell receptor beta chains below come from one sample, sequenced in a study of CDR3 diversity in severe acne (dated by TCRdb to the late 2010s). The library was obtained by PCR. The sequencer was an Illumina HiSeq 2000. Using fastp at Q25 and MiXCR, TCRdb reprocessed the public reads and kept productive beta chains. Rows matching on CDR3 protein sequence are summarized as one entry with the most common DNA and genes. The sample table contains around 91,000 distinct CDR3 sequences; only one count was recorded for 50% to 65% of them. The ten most abundant clones make up more than 13% of the sample. Sequenced input: blood. Receptor source: a male donor in good health, without acne.

There are many counts of this clonotype. The gene calls are TRBV20-1 and TRBJ1-5; D ambiguous. This CDR3 contains 13 residues. The germline V and J ends were trimmed by 6 bases and 0 bases, with 9 bases remaining between them. Germline loops: CDR1 DFQATT, CDR2 SNEGSKA (reference sequence). The CDR3 sequence is CSAVGVSNQPQHF. The CDR3 coding sequence is TGCAGTGCCGTTGGGGTTAGCAATCAGCCCCAGCATTTT.

This clonotype was counted only a few times. Because the CDR3's place on the DNA is in doubt, the DNA is left out and the CDR3 is given as listed by TCRdb. The CDR3 spells CASSFYICSASPYEQYF. The chain recombines TRBV7-9 with TRBJ2-7. CDR1 and CDR2 from the germline V gene are SEHNR and FQNEAQ (reference sequence). The CDR3 is 17 residues long, counting both termini.

V usage is TRBV20-1 and J usage is TRBJ2-7, with 9 bases lining up with TRBD2. The CDR3 loop spans 13 amino acids. V lost 5 bases and J lost 2; bases outside the gene matches: 4. Germline CDR1 is DFQATT and CDR2 is SNEGSKA (reference sequence). CDR3 loop: CSAGLARTYEQYF. CDR3 DNA: TGCAGTGCTGGACTAGCGAGAACCTACGAGCAGTACTTC.

This clonotype has at least ten counts. The chain combines TRBV9 with TRBJ2-3, with TRBD1 matching 8 bases. Trimming cost V 4 bases and J 2 bases; bases outside gene matches: 6. Germline CDR1 reads SGDLS; CDR2 reads YYNGEE. The CDR3 is 15 residues long. The CDR3 sequence: CASSSQGAATDTQYF. The CDR3 DNA is TGTGCCAGCAGCTCTCAGGGGGCGGCCACAGATACGCAGTATTTT.

The chain combines TRBV29-1 with TRBJ1-1; tentatively, D is TRBD1 (5 bases). Germline loops: CDR1 SQVTM, CDR2 ANQGSEA. This CDR3 contains 13 residues. The V and J ends lost 4 bases and 5 bases respectively, with 14 bases between them. The CDR3: CSVGSGERTEAFF. Here the CDR3 DNA reads TGCAGCGTTGGGTCGGGGGAGAGGACTGAAGCTTTCTTT.

This clonotype was detected many times. The chain couples TRBV7-9 to TRBJ1-2, with D possibly matching TRBD1 (5 bases). CDR3 length: 14 residues. CDR1 and CDR2 from the germline V gene are SEHNR and FQNEAQ (reference sequence). V was cut by 3 bases and J by 5 bases, with 13 bases left in between. Here the CDR3 reads CASSLEGTEYGYTF. The CDR3 DNA reads TGTGCCAGCAGCTTGGAGGGGACTGAATATGGCTACACCTTC.

This chain connects TRBV20-1 to TRBJ2-3, with D hard to call. The CDR3 is 12 amino acids. Trimming took off 6 bases at V and 3 bases at J, with 10 bases between the two ends. Germline loops: CDR1 DFQATT, CDR2 SNEGSKA (reference sequence). The CDR3 loop reads CSANRITDTQYF. The CDR3 DNA follows: TGCAGTGCGAATCGAATTACAGATACGCAGTATTTT.

This chain joins TRBV19 and TRBJ2-7; 11 positions agree with TRBD2. The germline CDR1 and CDR2 sequences are LNHDA and SQIVND (reference sequence). The CDR3 is 16 amino acids. V lost 5 bases, J lost 3 bases, and 9 bases stayed unmatched. The CDR3 sequence is CASSSEPGLADYEQYF. CDR3 bases: TGTGCCAGTAGTTCTGAGCCGGGACTAGCGGACTACGAGCAGTACTTC.

The chain combines TRBV7-8 with TRBJ2-7, with 8 bases matching TRBD1. CDR3 length: 15 amino acids. Trimming took 1 base from V and 3 from J; bases not matched to a gene: 5. Per the germline V gene, CDR1 is SGHVS and CDR2 is FQNEAQ. The CDR3: CASSLGVQGVYEQYF. The CDR3 nucleotides read TGTGCCAGCAGCTTAGGAGTACAGGGGGTCTACGAGCAGTACTTC.

The chain uses TRBV7-2 and TRBJ2-7; D is ambiguous. V was clipped by 5 bases and J by 2 bases, with 10 bases between them. This CDR3 has 13 amino acids. Germline V lookup: CDR1 SGHTA, CDR2 FQGNSA. DNA of the CDR3: TGTGCCAGCAGCCCGCGGCGGCCCTACGAGCAGTACTTC. This gives the protein CASSPRRPYEQYF.

This clonotype was counted between two and nine times. The genes are TRBV24-1 and TRBJ1-2; 7 bases fit TRBD1. The germline V gene encodes CDR1 KGHDR and CDR2 SFDVKD. The CDR3 has 13 residues. V lost 5 bases and J lost 4; bases outside the gene matches: 3. CDR3 in amino acids: CATSVGTAYGYTF. The CDR3 DNA reads as TGTGCCACCAGTGTAGGGACAGCCTATGGCTACACCTTC.

The V call is TRBV6-5, the J call TRBJ2-5; 9 bases map to TRBD1. Per the germline V gene, CDR1 is MNHEY and CDR2 is SVGAGI. V lost 1 base, J lost 5 bases, and 5 bases stayed unmatched. This CDR3 has 15 amino acids. In DNA, the CDR3 is TGTGCCAGCAGTTACTTAACAGGGGGCACTGAGACCCAGTACTTC. Translating gives CASSYLTGGTETQYF.

The V and J genes are TRBV20-1 and TRBJ2-7; 12 bases agree with TRBD2. Losses at the gene ends were 1 base for V and 2 bases for J; bases not matched to a gene: 3. The CDR3 contains 15 residues. Germline lookup yields CDR1 DFQATT and CDR2 SNEGSKA (reference sequence). This CDR3 is CSARALAGGPYEQYF. The DNA of the CDR3 is TGCAGTGCTAGAGCACTAGCGGGGGGCCCCTACGAGCAGTACTTC.

This chain links TRBV19 with TRBJ1-2; 11 positions agree with TRBD1. Germline V gene lookup returns CDR1 LNHDA and CDR2 SQIVND (reference sequence). This CDR3 region has 15 residues. V lost 5 bases, J lost 4 bases, and 6 bases stayed unmatched. The CDR3 sequence is CASSPGQGGSYGYTF. The CDR3 region has the DNA TGTGCCAGTAGTCCGGGACAGGGGGGAAGCTATGGCTACACCTTC.

This clonotype came up once. The missing conserved phenylalanine or tryptophan at the end of this CDR3 makes a read error likely. The chain has TRBV6-1 and TRBJ2-5, with D unresolved. There are 14 residues in the CDR3. The germline CDR1 and CDR2 sequences are MNHNS and SASEGT. V shed 6 bases and J shed 9 bases, with 20 bases lying between them. CDR3 sequence reads: CASRLGRAEVAQYL. The CDR3, as DNA: TGTGCCAGCAGGCTTGGCAGAGCTGAAGTGGCCCAGTACCTC.

The CDR3 sequence is CAISVQEGDTEAFF. The CDR3, as DNA: TGTGCCATCAGCGTCCAGGAGGGGGACACTGAAGCTTTCTTT. This chain uses TRBV10-3 with TRBJ1-1, with D possibly matching TRBD1 (6 bases). The CDR3 extends over 14 amino acids. The V gene's germline CDR1 is ENHRY and CDR2 SYGVKD. V was trimmed by 6 bases and J by 3 bases, leaving 14 bases between them.

The chain combines TRBV6-1 with TRBJ2-7; TRBD2 is a possible D gene (6 bases). Trimming left V 7 bases short and J 2 bases short, with 18 bases between. Germline loops: CDR1 MNHNS, CDR2 SASEGT. CDR3 length: 15 residues. The CDR3 protein is CASTGDGGLTYEQYF. The CDR3, as DNA: TGTGCCAGCACCGGAGACGGGGGACTCACCTACGAGCAGTACTTC.

J is TRBJ2-3 and V is TRBV20-1; 8 positions agree with TRBD1. The V and J ends lost 3 bases and 0 bases, in that order; junction bases with no gene match: 2. This CDR3 has 14 amino acids. Germline loops: CDR1 DFQATT, CDR2 SNEGSKA (reference sequence). The CDR3 sequence is CSASNRGSTDTQYF. Here the CDR3 DNA reads TGCAGTGCTAGTAACAGGGGGAGCACAGATACGCAGTATTTT.